The subject of this entry is one T cell receptor beta chain. Its antigen is unidentified. This sample is part of a study of T cell responses to AZD1222 COVID-19 vaccine. The study's findings and limits: Spike-wide coverage was observed for vaccine-associated CD4 TCRs, with dominant responses at 160-218 and 743-854. Repertoire samples came only from after the peak T cell response. At baseline, just 5 or 6 AZD1222 recipients tested seropositive. White British donors predominated, females outnumbered males, and clonal diversity was possibly underestimated.

Only in-frame clones appear in the TCRdb table, and some are missing; sequencing was by immunoSEQ multiplex PCR. The table records about 150,000 clones, about 90% of them present only once. This CDR3 has 13 amino acids. Germline assignment: CDR1 MNHNS and CDR2 SASEGT. V dropped 3 bases and J dropped 4 bases, with 9 bases sitting between them. The V and J genes are TRBV6-1 and TRBJ1-2; the D gene is possibly TRBD1 (5 bases). The source material was peripheral blood, sampled on day 0 of MenACWY control vaccination. The origin of this receptor is an adult in good health. This CDR3 is CASSEGHGYGYTF. The CDR3 region has the DNA TGTGCCAGCAGTGAGGGGCACGGCTATGGCTACACCTTC.